The clone carrying this T cell receptor beta chain was seen only a few times. Germline V lookup: CDR1 SGHDN, CDR2 FVKESK. Trimming pared 1 base from V and 9 bases from J, leaving 10 bases between. This CDR3 spans 13 amino acids. The data were taken from a study of blood T cell repertoires in COVID-19. Study-wide background: The origin of the acute and convalescent COVID-19 samples was the United States, Italy and Spain. Nucleic acid was either cDNA or gDNA, and it came from T cells, B-cell-depleted T cells, or PBMCs.

Using immunoSEQ multiplex PCR, the repertoire was profiled, and TCRdb retains in-frame clones only, with some absent. Found here are 250,000 to 300,000 clones, roughly 91% of them singletons; the top ten hold around 1.9%. Participant-given clinical history determined each cohort assignment. Recovered status applied to Cohort 3 donors who had two consecutive negative PCRs. It also applied to those with clearance or with symptom resolution. The sequenced sample consisted of PBMCs or T cells enriched from blood (not recorded which). The source is a woman aged 60-70 years who had recovered from COVID-19. The rearrangement joins TRBV14 to TRBJ2-1; the D is unclear. The CDR3, as DNA: TGTGCCAGCAGCCAAGCGCATACATCTGAGCAGTTCTTC. Amino acids: CASSQAHTSEQFF. Supplemented by reference TRBV14 and TRBJ2-1, the full variable domain reads EAGVTQFPSHSVIEKGQTVTLRCDPISGHDNLYWYRRVMGKEIKFLLHFVKESKQDESGMPNNRFLAERTGGTYSTLKVQPAELEDSGVYFCASSQAHTSEQFFGPGTRLTVL.